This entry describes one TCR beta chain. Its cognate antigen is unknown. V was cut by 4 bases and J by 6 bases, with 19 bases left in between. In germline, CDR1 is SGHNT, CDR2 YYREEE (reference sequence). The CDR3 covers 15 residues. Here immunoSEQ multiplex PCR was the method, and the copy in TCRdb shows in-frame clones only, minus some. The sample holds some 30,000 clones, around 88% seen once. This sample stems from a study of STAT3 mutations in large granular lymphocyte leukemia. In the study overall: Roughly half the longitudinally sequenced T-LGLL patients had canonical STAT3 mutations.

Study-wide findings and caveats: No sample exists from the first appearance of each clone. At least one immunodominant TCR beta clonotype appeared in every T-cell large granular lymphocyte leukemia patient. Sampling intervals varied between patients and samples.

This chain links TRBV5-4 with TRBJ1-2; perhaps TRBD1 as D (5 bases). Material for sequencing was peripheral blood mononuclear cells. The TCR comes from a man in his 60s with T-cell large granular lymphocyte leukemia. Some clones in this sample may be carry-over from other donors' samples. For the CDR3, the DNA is TGTGCCAGCAGCCCGGGACTTCAAACACGTGATGGCTACACCTTC. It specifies CASSPGLQTRDGYTF.